What follows describes a single TCR beta chain. The sample comes from a study of blood T cell repertoires in COVID-19. Study-level information: Nucleic acid was either cDNA or gDNA, and it came from T cells, B-cell-depleted T cells, or PBMCs.

CDR3 length equals 18 residues. The V gene's germline CDR1 is MNHEY and CDR2 SVGEGT. Trimming cost V 2 bases and J 0 bases; bases outside gene matches: 6. Per the study methods: Amplification of reference gene primers provided the estimated nucleated cell counts. Data came from immunoSEQ multiplex PCR; TCRdb stores just in-frame clones and leaves some out. D and trimming come from the DNA, and the V and J calls and clone size come from that table. The table includes 100,000 to 150,000 clones, 80% to 90% detected once. This chain links TRBV6-2 or TRBV6-3 with TRBJ2-1; 11 positions match TRBD2. Material for sequencing was peripheral blood. The TCR comes from a man aged 50 or older with active COVID-19. The CDR3 loop reads CASSYITSGGYSYNEQFF. CDR3 DNA sequence: TGTGCCAGCAGTTACATAACTAGCGGGGGCTACTCCTACAATGAGCAGTTCTTC.